Each of the 17 T cell receptor beta chains below was sequenced from the same sample in a study of blood T cell repertoires in COVID-19 (dated by TCRdb to the early 2020s). Receptors were amplified or captured by the immunoSEQ multiplex PCR assay. TCRdb's version of the immuneACCESS table is confined to in-frame rearrangements and falls short of the full clone set. An unresolved V gene accounts for under half of the shortfall where checked; the remainder is of unknown origin. The sample table records about 130,000 clones; about 79% of these occur just once. In total, the top ten clones hold 3% to 3.5% of the sample. The source material was peripheral blood. The receptors stem from a woman older than 75 with acute or convalescent COVID-19.

The gene calls are TRBV12-5 and TRBJ1-1; 8 nucleotides match TRBD1. Germline values: CDR1 LGHNT, CDR2 FRNRAP. The length of the CDR3 is 13 residues. The J segment lost 4 bases and the V segment lost 4 bases, leaving 2 bases of the junction unmatched. The CDR3 reads CASGSTGGTEAFF. In DNA, the CDR3 is TGTGCTAGTGGTTCCACAGGGGGCACTGAAGCTTTCTTT.

The V call is TRBV3-1 (or the pseudogene TRBV3-2), the J call TRBJ2-2, with D possibly being TRBD2 (6 bases). V lost 4 bases, J lost 2 bases, and 8 bases lay in between. Germline lookup yields CDR1 LGHDT and CDR2 YNNKEL (reference sequence). This CDR3 is built from 14 residues. The chain's CDR3 is CASSLGLNTGELFF. Here the CDR3 DNA reads TGTGCCAGCAGCCTCGGACTAAACACCGGGGAGCTGTTTTTT.

This chain joins TRBV7-2 and TRBJ2-5, with 9 bases lining up with TRBD1. The CDR3 runs to 15 residues. V gave up 3 bases and J gave up 1 base; unmatched junction bases: 3. CDR1 is SGHTA and CDR2 is FQGNSA in the germline V gene. CDR3 sequence (DNA): TGTGCCAGCAGCTTGGACAGGGGTCCCCAAGAGACCCAGTACTTC. It is translated as CASSLDRGPQETQYF.

This clone appeared once. The rearrangement joins TRBV4-3 to TRBJ1-2, with D unclear. Germline assignment: CDR1 LGHNA and CDR2 YSLEER. Trimming stripped 0 bases from V and 2 bases from J, with 10 bases between. The CDR3 runs to 15 residues. CDR3 sequence: CASSQDRRGNYGYTF. The CDR3 coding sequence is TGCGCCAGCAGCCAAGATCGTAGAGGCAACTATGGCTACACCTTC.

The CDR3 spells CASRESGTGLDEQYF. In DNA form, the CDR3 reads TGTGCCAGCAGGGAATCCGGGACAGGGTTGGACGAGCAGTACTTC. The chain recombines TRBV7-6 with TRBJ2-7; 9 bases are shared with TRBD1. CDR3 length equals 15 residues. V was pared by 6 bases and J by 5 bases, with 11 bases of the junction left unmatched. The germline V gene encodes CDR1 SGHVS and CDR2 FNYEAQ.

V gene TRBV12-3 or TRBV12-4 combines with J gene TRBJ2-2; no reliable D call. Trimming left V 7 bases short and J 4 bases short, with 7 bases between. This CDR3 spans 12 amino acids. CDR3 in amino acids: CASTLVTGELFF. CDR3 sequence (DNA): TGTGCCAGCACCCTTGTCACCGGGGAGCTGTTTTTT.

The chain combines TRBV18 with TRBJ1-2; 7 bases agree with TRBD1. From germline, CDR1 is KGHSH and CDR2 LQKENI. V was clipped by 0 bases and J by 5 bases; unmatched bases: 3. The CDR3 loop spans 14 amino acids. The CDR3 bases are TGTGCCAGCTCACCACCGGCAGGGGGGTATGGCTACACCTTC. This sequence encodes CASSPPAGGYGYTF.

V usage is TRBV6-5 and J usage is TRBJ2-5; 7 bases match TRBD1. J lost 2 bases, V lost 8 bases, and 2 bases had no gene match. The CDR3 totals 12 residues. Germline CDR1 and CDR2: MNHEY and SVGAGI. CDR3 in amino acids: CASRTGQETQYF. The CDR3 bases are TGTGCCAGCCGGACAGGTCAAGAGACCCAGTACTTC.

V gene TRBV7-2 combines with J gene TRBJ2-7, with D perhaps matching TRBD2 (5 bases). Germline-derived CDR1 and CDR2 are SGHTA and FQGNSA. This CDR3 comprises 13 residues. Trimming pared 4 bases from V and 6 bases from J, leaving 13 bases between. In DNA, the CDR3 is TGTGCCAGCAGCTGGTCCGGGGTCCTCGAGCAGTACTTC. Its protein product is CASSWSGVLEQYF.

J is TRBJ1-2 and V is TRBV5-1, with D tentatively TRBD1 (5 bases). Trimming took off 0 bases at V and 4 bases at J, with 13 bases between the two ends. Germline CDR1 and CDR2: SGHRS and YFSETQ. The CDR3 spans 15 residues. The CDR3 spells CASSLAEGQGYGYTF. Here the CDR3 DNA reads TGCGCCAGCAGCTTGGCGGAGGGGCAGGGCTATGGCTACACCTTC.

The chain is built from TRBV7-9 and TRBJ1-3; D remains unclear. V gave up 1 base and J gave up 0 bases, with 7 bases separating them. The CDR3 is made up of 15 amino acids. The germline gives CDR1 SEHNR, CDR2 FQNEAQ (reference sequence). In nucleotides, the CDR3 is TGTGCCAGCAGCTTAGACACCAACTCTGGAAACACCATATATTTT. Amino acids: CASSLDTNSGNTIYF.

The chain combines TRBV2 with TRBJ1-4; 7 nucleotides match TRBD1. The CDR3 extends over 16 amino acids. Germline CDR1 is SNHLY and CDR2 is FYNNEI. After removal of 4 bases from V and 3 bases from J, the junction contained 8 bases not matched to a gene. CDR3 sequence: CASSGTGPPSNEKLFF. The CDR3 nucleotides read TGTGCCAGCAGTGGGACAGGACCTCCGTCTAATGAAAAACTGTTTTTT.

The J gene is TRBJ1-3, the V gene TRBV5-1; maybe TRBD1 (6 bases). Looked up from germline, CDR1 is SGHRS and CDR2 is YFSETQ. V lost 0 bases and J 4 bases, leaving 11 bases between the germline ends. The CDR3 consists of 15 residues. DNA for the CDR3: TGCGCCAGCAGCTTGGAACAGGGTACGGGAAACACCATATATTTT. Encoded protein: CASSLEQGTGNTIYF.

This clone was counted a few times. The J gene is TRBJ1-5, the V gene TRBV11-2, with 8 bases lining up with TRBD1. The V gene end was trimmed by 5 bases and the J gene end by 6 bases; junction bases not matched to a gene: 9. The CDR3 contains 15 residues. CDR1 is SGHAT and CDR2 is FQNNGV in the germline V gene. CDR3 sequence: CASSATGGRGQPQHF. The CDR3 DNA reads as TGTGCCAGCAGCGCCACAGGGGGTCGGGGTCAGCCCCAGCATTTT.

This chain links TRBV7-2 with TRBJ2-1, with D possibly being TRBD2 (6 bases). The V end lost 1 base, the J end lost 3 bases, and 13 bases lay between the germline ends. Germline V gene sequence: CDR1 SGHTA, CDR2 FQGNSA. The length of the CDR3 is 16 residues. DNA of the CDR3: TGTGCCAGCAGCTTAGGACGCCCGGGGGTCTACAATGAGCAGTTCTTC. Its translation is CASSLGRPGVYNEQFF.

The DNA of the CDR3 is TGTGCCAGCAGCACCTGGACAGGGGAGGGCGAGCAGTACTTC. Translation: CASSTWTGEGEQYF. V usage is TRBV9 and J usage is TRBJ2-7; 9 bases line up with TRBD1. This CDR3 region has 14 residues. V was pared by 4 bases and J by 6 bases, with 8 bases of the junction left unmatched. Germline-derived CDR1 and CDR2 are SGDLS and YYNGEE.

V usage is TRBV25-1 and J usage is TRBJ2-4; D is possibly TRBD1 (6 bases). Germline CDR1 is MGHDK and CDR2 is SYGVNS. V lost 3 bases and J lost 7, with 13 bases in between. There are 14 residues in the CDR3. This CDR3 reads CASSDRGARNIQYF. Here the CDR3 DNA reads TGTGCCAGCAGTGACAGGGGTGCACGGAACATTCAGTACTTC.